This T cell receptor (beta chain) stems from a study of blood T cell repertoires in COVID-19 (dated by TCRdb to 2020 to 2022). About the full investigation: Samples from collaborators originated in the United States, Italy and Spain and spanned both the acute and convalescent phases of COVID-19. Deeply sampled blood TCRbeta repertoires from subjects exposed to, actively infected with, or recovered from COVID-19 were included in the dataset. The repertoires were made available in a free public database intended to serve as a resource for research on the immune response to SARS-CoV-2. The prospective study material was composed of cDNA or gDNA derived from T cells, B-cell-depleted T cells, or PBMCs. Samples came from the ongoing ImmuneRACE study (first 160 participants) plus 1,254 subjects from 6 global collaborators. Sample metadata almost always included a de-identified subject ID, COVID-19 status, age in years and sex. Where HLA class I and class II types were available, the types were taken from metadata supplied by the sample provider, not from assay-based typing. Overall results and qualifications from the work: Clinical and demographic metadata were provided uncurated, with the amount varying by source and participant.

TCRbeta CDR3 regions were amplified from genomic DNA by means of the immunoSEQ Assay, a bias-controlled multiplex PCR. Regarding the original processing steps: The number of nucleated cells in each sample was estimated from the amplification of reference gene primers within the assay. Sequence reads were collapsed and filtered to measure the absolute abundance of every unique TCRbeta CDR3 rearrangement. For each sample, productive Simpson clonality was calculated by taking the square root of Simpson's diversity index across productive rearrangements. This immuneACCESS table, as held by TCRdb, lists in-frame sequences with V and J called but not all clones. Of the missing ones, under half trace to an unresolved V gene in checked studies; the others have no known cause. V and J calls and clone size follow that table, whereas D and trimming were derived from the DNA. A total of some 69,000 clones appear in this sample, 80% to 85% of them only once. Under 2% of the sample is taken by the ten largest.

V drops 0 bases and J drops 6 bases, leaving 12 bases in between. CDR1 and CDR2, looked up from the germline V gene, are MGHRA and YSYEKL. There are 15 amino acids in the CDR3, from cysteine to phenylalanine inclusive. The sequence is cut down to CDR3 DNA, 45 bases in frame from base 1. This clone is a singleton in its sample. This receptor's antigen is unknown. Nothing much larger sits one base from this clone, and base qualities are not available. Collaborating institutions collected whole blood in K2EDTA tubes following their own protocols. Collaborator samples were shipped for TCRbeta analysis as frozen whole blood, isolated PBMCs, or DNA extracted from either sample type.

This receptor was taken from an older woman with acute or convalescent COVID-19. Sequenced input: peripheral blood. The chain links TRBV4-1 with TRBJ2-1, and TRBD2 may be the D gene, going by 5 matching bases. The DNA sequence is TGCGCCAGCAGCCAAGAACAACTAGTAGGCAATGAGCAGTTCTTC. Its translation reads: CASSQEQLVGNEQFF.